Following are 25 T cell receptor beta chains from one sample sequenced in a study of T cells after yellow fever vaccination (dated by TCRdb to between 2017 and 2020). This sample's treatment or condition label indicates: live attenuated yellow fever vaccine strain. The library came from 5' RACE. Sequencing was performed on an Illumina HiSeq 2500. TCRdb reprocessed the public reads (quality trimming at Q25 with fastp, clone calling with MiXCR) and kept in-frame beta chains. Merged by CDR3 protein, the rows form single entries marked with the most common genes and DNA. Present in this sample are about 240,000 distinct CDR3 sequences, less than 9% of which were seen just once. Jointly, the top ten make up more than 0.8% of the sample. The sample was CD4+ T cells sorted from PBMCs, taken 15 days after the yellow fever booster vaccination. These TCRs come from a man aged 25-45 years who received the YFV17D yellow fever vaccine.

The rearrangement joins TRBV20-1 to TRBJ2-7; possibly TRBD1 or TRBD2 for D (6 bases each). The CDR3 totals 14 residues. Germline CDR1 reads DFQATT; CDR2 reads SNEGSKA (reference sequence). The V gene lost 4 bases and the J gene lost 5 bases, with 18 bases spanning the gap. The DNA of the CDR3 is TGCAGTGCTACCCGGGGGCTATCCCGGAACGAGCAGTACTTC. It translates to CSATRGLSRNEQYF.

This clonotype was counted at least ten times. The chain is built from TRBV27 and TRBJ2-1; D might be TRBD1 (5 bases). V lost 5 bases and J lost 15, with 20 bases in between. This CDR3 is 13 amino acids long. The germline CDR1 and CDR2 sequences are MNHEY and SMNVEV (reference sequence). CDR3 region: CASSHRQMNGLFF. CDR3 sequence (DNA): TGTGCCAGCAGTCATCGACAGATGAATGGTCTGTTCTTC.

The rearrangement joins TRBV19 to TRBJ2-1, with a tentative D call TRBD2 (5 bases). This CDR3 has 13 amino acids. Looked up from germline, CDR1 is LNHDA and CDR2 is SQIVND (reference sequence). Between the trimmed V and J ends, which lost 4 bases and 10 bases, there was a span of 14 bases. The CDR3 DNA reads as TGTGCCAGTAGTAACCGGAGGCAGGACGAGCAGTTCTTC. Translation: CASSNRRQDEQFF.

The CDR3 reads CASSLQAGRADTQYF. The CDR3 nucleotides read TGTGCCAGCAGCTTGCAGGCGGGAAGGGCAGATACGCAGTATTTT. The V call is TRBV7-2, the J call TRBJ2-3; tentatively, D is TRBD2 (6 bases). V was shortened by 3 bases and J by 4 bases, with 14 bases between the two germline ends. The CDR3 is made up of 15 amino acids. Germline values: CDR1 SGHTA, CDR2 FQGNSA.

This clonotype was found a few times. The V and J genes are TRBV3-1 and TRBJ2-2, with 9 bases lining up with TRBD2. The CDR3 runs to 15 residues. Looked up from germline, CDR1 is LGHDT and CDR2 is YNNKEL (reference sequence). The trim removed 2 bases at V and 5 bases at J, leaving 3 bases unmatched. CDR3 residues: CASSQTSGPTGELFF. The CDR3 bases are TGTGCCAGCAGCCAAACTAGCGGGCCGACCGGGGAGCTGTTTTTT.

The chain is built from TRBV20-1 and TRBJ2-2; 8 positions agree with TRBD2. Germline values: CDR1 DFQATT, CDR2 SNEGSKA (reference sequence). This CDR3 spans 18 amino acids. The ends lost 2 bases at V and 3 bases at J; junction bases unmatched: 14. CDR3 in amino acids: CSARPLARLAGHTGELFF. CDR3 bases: TGCAGTGCTAGACCACTGGCGAGGCTAGCGGGCCACACCGGGGAGCTGTTTTTT.

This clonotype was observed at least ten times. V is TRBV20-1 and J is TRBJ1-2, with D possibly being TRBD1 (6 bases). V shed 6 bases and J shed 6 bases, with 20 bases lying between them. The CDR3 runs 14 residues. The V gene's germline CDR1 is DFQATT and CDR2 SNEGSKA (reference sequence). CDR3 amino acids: CSAFAGASTNGYTF. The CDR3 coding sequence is TGCAGTGCGTTCGCGGGGGCGAGTACTAATGGCTACACCTTC.

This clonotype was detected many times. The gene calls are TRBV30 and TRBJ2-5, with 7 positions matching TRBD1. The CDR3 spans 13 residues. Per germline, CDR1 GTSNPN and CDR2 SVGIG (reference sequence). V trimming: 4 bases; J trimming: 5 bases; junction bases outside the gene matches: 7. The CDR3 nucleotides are TGTGCCTGGAATCAGGGGGTAGGGGAGACCCAGTACTTC. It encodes CAWNQGVGETQYF.

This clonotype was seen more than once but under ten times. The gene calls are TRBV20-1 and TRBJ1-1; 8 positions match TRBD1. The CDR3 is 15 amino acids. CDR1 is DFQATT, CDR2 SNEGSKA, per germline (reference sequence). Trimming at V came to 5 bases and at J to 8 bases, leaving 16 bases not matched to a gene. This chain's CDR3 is CSARSGTGRLGEAFF. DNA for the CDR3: TGCAGTGCTCGTTCCGGGACAGGACGTCTAGGGGAAGCTTTCTTT.

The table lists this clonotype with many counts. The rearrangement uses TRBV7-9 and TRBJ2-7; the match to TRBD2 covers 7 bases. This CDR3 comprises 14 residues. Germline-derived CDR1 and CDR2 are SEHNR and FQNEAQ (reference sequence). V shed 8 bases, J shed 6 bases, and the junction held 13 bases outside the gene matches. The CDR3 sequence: CASVVTAGASEQYF. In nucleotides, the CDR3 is TGTGCCAGCGTCGTTACTGCGGGAGCTTCCGAGCAGTACTTC. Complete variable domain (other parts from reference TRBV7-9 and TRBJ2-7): DTGVSQNPRHKITKRGQNVTFRCDPISEHNRLYWYRQTLGQGPEFLTYFQNEAQLEKSRLLSDRFSAERPKGSFSTLEIQRTEQGDSAMYLCASVVTAGASEQYFGPGTRLTVT.

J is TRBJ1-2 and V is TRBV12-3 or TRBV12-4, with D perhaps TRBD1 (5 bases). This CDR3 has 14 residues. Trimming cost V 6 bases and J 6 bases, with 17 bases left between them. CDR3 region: CASSPLRQYHGYTF. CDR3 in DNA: TGTGCCAGCAGCCCCCTCAGACAGTACCATGGCTACACCTTC.

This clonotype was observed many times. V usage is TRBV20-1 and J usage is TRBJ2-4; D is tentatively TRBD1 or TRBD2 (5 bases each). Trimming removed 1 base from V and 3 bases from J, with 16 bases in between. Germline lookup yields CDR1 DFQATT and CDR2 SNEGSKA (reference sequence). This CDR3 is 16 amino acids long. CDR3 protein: CSARGDASWGKNIQYF. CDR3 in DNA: TGCAGTGCTAGAGGGGACGCGAGTTGGGGCAAAAACATTCAGTACTTC.

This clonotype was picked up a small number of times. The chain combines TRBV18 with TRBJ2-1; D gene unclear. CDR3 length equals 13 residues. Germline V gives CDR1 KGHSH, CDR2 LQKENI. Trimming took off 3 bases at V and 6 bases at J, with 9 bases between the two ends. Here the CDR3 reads CASSPWSSNEQFF. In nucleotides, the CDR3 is TGTGCCAGCTCACCCTGGAGCAGCAATGAGCAGTTCTTC.

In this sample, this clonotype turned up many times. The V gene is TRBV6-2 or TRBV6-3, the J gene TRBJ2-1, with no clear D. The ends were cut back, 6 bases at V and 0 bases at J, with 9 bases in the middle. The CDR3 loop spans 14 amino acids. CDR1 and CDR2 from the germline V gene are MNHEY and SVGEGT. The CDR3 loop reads CASSRPSSYNEQFF. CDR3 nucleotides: TGTGCCAGCAGCCGGCCGAGCTCCTACAATGAGCAGTTCTTC.

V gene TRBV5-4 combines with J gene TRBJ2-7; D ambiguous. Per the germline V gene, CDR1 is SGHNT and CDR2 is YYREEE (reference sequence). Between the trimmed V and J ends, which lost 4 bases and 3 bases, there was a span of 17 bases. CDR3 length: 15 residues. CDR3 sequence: CASSLSVGTSYEQYF. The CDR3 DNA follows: TGTGCCAGCAGCCTCTCCGTCGGTACAAGCTACGAGCAGTACTTC.

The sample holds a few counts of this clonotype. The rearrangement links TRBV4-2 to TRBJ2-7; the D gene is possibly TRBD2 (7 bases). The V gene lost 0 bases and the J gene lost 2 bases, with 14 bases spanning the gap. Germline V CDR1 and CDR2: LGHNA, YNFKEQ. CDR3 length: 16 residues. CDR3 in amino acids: CASSQEGARGPYEQYF. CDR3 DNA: TGTGCCAGCAGCCAAGAGGGGGCGCGGGGGCCCTACGAGCAGTACTTC.

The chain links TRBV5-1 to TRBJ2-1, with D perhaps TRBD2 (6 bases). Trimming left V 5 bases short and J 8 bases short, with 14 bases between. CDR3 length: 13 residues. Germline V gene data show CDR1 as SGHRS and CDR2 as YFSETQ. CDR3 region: CASRLATGDEQFF. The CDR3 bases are TGCGCCAGCAGGCTAGCGACCGGGGATGAGCAGTTCTTC.

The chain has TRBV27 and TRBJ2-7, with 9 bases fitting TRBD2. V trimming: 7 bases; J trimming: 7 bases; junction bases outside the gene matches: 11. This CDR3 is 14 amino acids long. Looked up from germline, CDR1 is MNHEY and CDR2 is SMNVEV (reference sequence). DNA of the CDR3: TGTGCCAGCAATTTCGTAGCGGGAGTCGGGGAGCAGTACTTC. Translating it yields CASNFVAGVGEQYF.

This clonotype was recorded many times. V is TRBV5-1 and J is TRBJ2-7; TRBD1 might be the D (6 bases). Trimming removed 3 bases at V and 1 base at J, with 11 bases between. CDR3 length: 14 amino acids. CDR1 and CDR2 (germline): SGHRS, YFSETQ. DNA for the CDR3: TGCGCCAGCAGCTCCCTGACAGGTTCCTACGAGCAGTACTTC. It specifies CASSSLTGSYEQYF.

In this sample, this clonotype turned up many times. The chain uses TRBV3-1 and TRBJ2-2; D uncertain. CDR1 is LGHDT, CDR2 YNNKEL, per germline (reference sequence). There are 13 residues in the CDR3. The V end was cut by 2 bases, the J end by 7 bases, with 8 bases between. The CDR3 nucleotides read TGTGCCAGCAGCCAAAACGTGGACGGGGAGCTGTTTTTT. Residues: CASSQNVDGELFF.

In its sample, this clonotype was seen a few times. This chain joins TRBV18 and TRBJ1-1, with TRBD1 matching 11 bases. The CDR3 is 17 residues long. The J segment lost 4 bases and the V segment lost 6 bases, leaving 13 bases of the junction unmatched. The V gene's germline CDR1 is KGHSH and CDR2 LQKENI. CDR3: CASSQGTGGRRGTEAFF. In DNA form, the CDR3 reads TGTGCCAGCTCCCAGGGGACAGGGGGTAGGCGAGGCACTGAAGCTTTCTTT.

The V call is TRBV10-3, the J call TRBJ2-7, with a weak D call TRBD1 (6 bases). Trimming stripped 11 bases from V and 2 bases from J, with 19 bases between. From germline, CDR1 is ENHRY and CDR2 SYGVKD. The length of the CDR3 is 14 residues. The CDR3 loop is CAARTGTHAYEQYF. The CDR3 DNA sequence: TGTGCCGCGCGAACCGGGACACACGCCTACGAGCAGTACTTC.

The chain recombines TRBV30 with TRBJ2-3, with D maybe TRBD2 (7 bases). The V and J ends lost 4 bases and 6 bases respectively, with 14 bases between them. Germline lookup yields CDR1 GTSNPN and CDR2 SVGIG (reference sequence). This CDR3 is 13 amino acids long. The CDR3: CAWMGGRRDTQYF. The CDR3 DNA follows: TGTGCCTGGATGGGGGGGCGCCGGGATACGCAGTATTTT.

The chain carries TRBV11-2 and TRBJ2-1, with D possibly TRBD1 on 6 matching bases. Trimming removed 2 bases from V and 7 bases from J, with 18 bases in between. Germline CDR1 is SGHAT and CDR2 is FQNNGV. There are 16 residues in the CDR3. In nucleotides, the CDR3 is TGTGCCAGCAGCTTAAAGTGGGGAGACAGGAAAAATGAGCAGTTCTTC. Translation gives CASSLKWGDRKNEQFF.

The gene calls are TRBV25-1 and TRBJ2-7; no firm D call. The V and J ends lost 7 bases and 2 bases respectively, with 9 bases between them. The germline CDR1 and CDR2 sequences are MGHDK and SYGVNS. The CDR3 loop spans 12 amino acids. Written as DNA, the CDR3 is TGTGCCAGCAAGGGAATCACCTACGAGCAGTACTTC. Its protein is CASKGITYEQYF.